Listed here is a single T cell receptor (beta chain). This clone has a handful of counts. What antigen it recognizes has not been identified. The sample holds no much larger clone one base away, and base qualities are not on file. The cohort was made up of approximately 670 healthy bone marrow donors. All cohort members were sampled while nominally healthy, although unrecorded immune exposures were likely present. The donor tested CMV seronegative, placing the donor among the 300 to 450 seronegative members of the cohort. A peripheral blood sample was provided by each donor, and peripheral blood mononuclear cells were used for TCR beta sequencing. The Qiagen DNeasy Blood Extraction Kit was used to extract genomic DNA from the blood cell samples. The CDR3 has 13 amino acids, counting the end cysteine and phenylalanine. Only the CDR3 DNA is retained, 39 bases long and in frame from the first base. The germline V gene encodes CDR1 SGHRS and CDR2 YFSETQ. Compared with germline, V lacks 4 bases and J lacks 2 bases; bases without a gene match: 2.

This entry is derived from a study of cytomegalovirus exposure and HLA in healthy donors listed by TCRdb under 2017. Study-wide context: An earlier analysis of under 600 of the donors reported 250 to 300 Gb of sequence data and roughly 100 million unique TCR beta sequences from about 200 million T cells. An early release that covered some 640 HLA-typed donors contained approximately 300 gigabases of sequencing data and tens of millions of unique TCR sequences. Of the 300 to 500 genotyped donors, approximately 81% were placed in the genetic ancestry cluster associated with self-reported Caucasian donors. The aim of the study was to test whether cataloging public T cell receptors could identify signatures of past pathogen exposure. The study profiled the T cell repertoires of 500 to 800 subjects by immunosequencing and related them to cytomegalovirus serostatus. A separate validation cohort of over a hundred different subjects was used in addition to the approximately 640-subject first cohort. The study combined high-throughput TCR immunosequencing, statistical association of individual TCRs with disease status, and machine learning to predict cytomegalovirus infection status. In a later analysis, previously published TCR beta repertoires from 666 donors were re-analyzed and high-resolution HLA genotyping was added so that TCR occurrence patterns could be studied. Rather than using new phenotypic data, the later analysis identified candidate immune exposures from TCR beta sequences and from how often those sequences occurred across donors. An earlier analysis of 587 of the donors applied high-throughput TCR beta sequencing to assess whether each TCR beta V gene segment acted as functional or pseudogenic. Donor age, sex, ethnicity and CMV serostatus were collected together with the repertoire data. Genome-wide SNP genotypes for about 55% of the roughly 670 donors were used in a later genetic analysis, which treated that subset as a discovery cohort. All discovery cohort repertoires had been generated using a single sequencing platform. HLA typing covered class I and class II loci at four-digit resolution. The number of typed donors differed by locus: roughly 620-640 for A, B, C, DRB1 and DQB1; 522 for DQA1; 606 for DPA1; and some 470 for DPB1. Roughly 5 DR-DQ haplotypes were treated as single units for association and clustering because of strong linkage in the cohort. Among about 400 genotyped donors of the cohort, an average of about 240,000 unique TCR beta nucleotide sequences was sequenced per donor, of which 15% to 20% were non-productive.

Library preparation employed the immunoSEQ multiplex PCR assay. For the multiplex PCR, a mixture combining 60 forward primers for TCR Vbeta segments and 13 reverse primers for TCR Jbeta segments was used. The CDR3 region of rearranged TCR beta genes was amplified from genomic DNA with a multiplex PCR assay. On the Illumina HiSeq System, the amplified TCR beta libraries were sequenced as 87-base-pair reads. Concerning the study's data processing: A later analysis tallied approximately 87 million unique TCR beta chains across the 666 repertoires, and approximately 9.9 million of those chains were shared by two or more donors. Raw reads were error-corrected and collapsed into unique sequences with a nearest-neighbor algorithm that merged closely related sequences to remove PCR and sequencing errors. CDR3 sequences were aligned to IMGT reference sequences to assign V, D and J gene segments. For a sequence to be retained, a match of at least six nucleotides to both a V gene segment and a J gene segment was required. Rearrangements were classified as productive when the CDR3 lacked stop codons and remained in frame with V and J, and all other rearrangements were classified as non-productive. CDR3 was defined according to IMGT convention as the region running from the second conserved V-encoded cysteine to the conserved J-encoded phenylalanine. The earlier analysis of a few hundred of the donors excluded any sequence lacking an unambiguous match to a single V gene segment. In an earlier analysis of around 590 of the donors, a V segment was called functional when productive rearrangements were above 56.7%, and segregating when the standard deviation between donors exceeded 5%. A statistical classification framework was built for diagnosing cytomegalovirus status from the catalog of TCR beta chain sequences. A later analysis assigned V and J genes by comparing TCR nucleotide sequences with IMGT/GENE-DB human TR gene sequences. In a later analysis, CDR3 sequences and most-parsimonious VDJ recombination scenarios were assigned using the TCRdist pipeline. In a later analysis, each TCR beta chain was defined by its CDR3 amino acid sequence together with its V-gene family, and reads without a unique V-gene family were excluded. To address suspected cross-contamination and a sequencing artifact, a later analysis removed roughly 640 highly shared, low-generation-probability nucleotide sequences. In a later analysis, a clonal expansion index for each public chain was calculated from normalized within-repertoire ranks of inferred template counts. Generation probabilities in a later analysis came from a VDJ recombination model fitted to out-of-frame rearrangements, and those results were checked against IGoR. A later analysis scored TCR-TCR, TCR-HLA and TCR-CMV co-occurrence with hypergeometric tests, applying a repertoire-size bias correction to TCR pairs. A later analysis estimated false discovery rates by permuting HLA or CMV assignments 20 times. In a later analysis, co-occurring TCRs were grouped with DBSCAN, and TCRdist sequence similarity was added when clustering was performed within HLA-allele-positive subsets. For co-occurrence clustering, repertoires with fewer than 30,000 or more than 120,000 public chains were excluded, along with roughly five repertoires with anomalous nucleotide sharing. TCRdb took over this immuneACCESS table, retaining in-frame rearrangements with V and J assigned. Such tables are incomplete; in checked studies, under half of the missing clones stem from an unresolved V gene, and the remainder is unexplained. V, J and clone size are taken as reported in that table, and D and trimming were inferred from the DNA itself. Present in this sample are 87,000 or so clones, 64% of which were seen just once. The biggest ten clones account for 3.2% of the sample.

Results the study describes overall, beyond this receptor: A later analysis found that most CMV-associated TCR beta chains appeared HLA-restricted, with HLA associations seemingly driven largely by CMV exposure. A group of highly shared sequence variants was considered likely to be a technical artifact of the sequencing pipeline. In a later analysis, the rate of TCR association differed among HLA loci, with DRB1 alleles having the most associated TCRs and HLA-C alleles having the fewest. Because the 87-base-pair reads could not distinguish some IMGT-functional V segments, including TRBV6-2 and TRBV6-3, those segments were excluded. Correlated functional status among segregating V segments might reflect linkage disequilibrium, but an unknown experimental factor could not be ruled out. Most TCR sequences were seen in very few donors, while some public TCRs were found in many individuals. A later analysis reported that several top co-occurrence clusters appeared linked to parvovirus B19, influenza, CMV and Epstein-Barr virus. The classifier was reported to diagnose cytomegalovirus status with high specificity and sensitivity in both the original cohort and the validation cohort. Because HLA typing was unavailable for some donors at each locus, only the typed subset was used in association tests. In a later analysis, about 16,000 TCR beta sequences were associated with specific HLA alleles at a false discovery rate of 0.05. An earlier analysis of some 560 of the donors showed that most TCR beta V segments appeared in productive rearrangements either about 87% or about 30% of the time, which broadly matched IMGT annotations. Because counts were too low, seventeen rarely observed V segments, including chromosome 9 orphons, were excluded from the earlier analysis of fewer than 650 of the donors. Only TCR beta chains were sequenced in this cohort, and the absence of alpha or paired-chain data limited detectable features. In a later genetic analysis, a missense DCLRE1C variant was associated with V-gene and J-gene trimming of TCR beta chains, and the association was replicated in an independent cohort. In a later genetic analysis, fewer N-insertions in productive TCRs were reported among donors in an Asian-associated ancestry cluster than the roughly 700-donor mean. A further reported finding was that TCR beta sequences accurately predicted the HLA-A and HLA-B alleles for most subjects in the first cohort. The study gave a list of some 150 TCR beta chains associated with cytomegalovirus. In a later analysis, HLA-associated TCR beta chains showed more clonal expansion and lower generation probabilities than non-associated chains that were equally common. The authors suggested that the approach could potentially be generalized to other disease states and immunological phenotypes. For the cohort, immune exposure information was limited to CMV serostatus. The presence/absence analyses assumed that sequencing depth was roughly uniform across donors, and that assumption may not be true. Strong co-occurrence of HLA alleles, especially DR and DQ, made assigning TCR associations to individual alleles difficult. In vitro tests confirmed that a few of the cytomegalovirus-associated TCR beta chains recognize cytomegalovirus antigens.

This receptor chain uses TRBV5-1 and TRBJ2-5, with 7 bases aligning to TRBD1. This sequence originates from a man aged 60 to 69 in good health and CMV-seronegative. The sequencing sample was made of PBMCs. The DNA is TGCGCCAGCAGCATGGGACAGCAAGAGACCCAGTACTTC. Translated, this gives CASSMGQQETQYF.